A single sample gave rise to the 26 T cell receptor beta chains below, sequenced in a study of control samples from healthy donors and cancer patients. Generated by immunoSEQ multiplex PCR, the TCRdb table keeps only in-frame clones and is missing some. The table records over 150,000 clones, roughly 92% of them present only once. Sequencing was carried out using blood. The receptors here all came from a man aged 30-40 years in good health.

V and J are TRBV13 and TRBJ2-3; D not resolved. V lost 4 bases to trimming and J lost 3 bases, with 8 bases between them. The CDR3 spans 13 residues. CDR1 is PRHDT and CDR2 is FYEKMQ in the germline V gene (reference sequence). This CDR3 is CASSSRVTDTQYF. The DNA of the CDR3 is TGTGCCAGCAGCTCTCGGGTGACAGATACGCAGTATTTT.

This chain connects TRBV7-2 to TRBJ2-7; D gene ambiguous. The CDR3 consists of 13 residues. Trimming took off 3 bases at V and 5 bases at J, with 11 bases between the two ends. In germline, CDR1 is SGHTA, CDR2 FQGNSA. The CDR3 DNA is TGTGCCAGCAGCTTTAGGGCGGCCCACGAGCAGTACTTC. This gives the protein CASSFRAAHEQYF.

The chain carries TRBV27 and TRBJ1-1; 8 bases fit TRBD1. The length of the CDR3 is 15 residues. Per the germline V gene, CDR1 is MNHEY and CDR2 is SMNVEV (reference sequence). Losses at the gene ends were 1 base for V and 8 bases for J; bases not matched to a gene: 9. The CDR3 nucleotides are TGTGCCAGCAGTTTATACCAGGGGGCCCTAAGAGAAGCTTTCTTT. It codes for CASSLYQGALREAFF.

The chain links TRBV10-3 to TRBJ2-3; D not certain. The CDR3 is 12 amino acids. CDR1 is ENHRY and CDR2 is SYGVKD in the germline V gene. Trimming took 10 bases from V and 3 from J, leaving 11 bases between them. The CDR3 DNA reads TGTGCCACTGCCCGGCAGACAGATACGCAGTATTTT. Translated, it gives CATARQTDTQYF.

The V call is TRBV9, the J call TRBJ1-1; D is uncertain. Germline V gene sequence: CDR1 SGDLS, CDR2 YYNGEE. V was shortened by 4 bases and J by 1 base, with 11 bases between the two germline ends. There are 14 residues in the CDR3. The CDR3 nucleotides read TGTGCCAGCAGCCCCTACGTGTGGAACACTGAAGCTTTCTTT. Residues: CASSPYVWNTEAFF.

As for this clone: Different DNA sequences within this sample yield the same CDR3. The rearrangement uses TRBV15 and TRBJ1-5, with TRBD1 matching over 7 bases. V lost 0 bases to trimming and J lost 3 bases; unmatched junction nucleotides: 2. This CDR3 region has 15 residues. Germline CDR1 and CDR2: LNHNV and YYDKDF (reference sequence). CDR3 in DNA: TGTGCCACCAGCAGAGATACAGGGGCCAATCAGCCCCAGCATTTT. This sequence encodes CATSRDTGANQPQHF. The whole variable domain, remainder taken from reference TRBV15 and TRBJ1-5, is DAMVIQNPRYQVTQFGKPVTLSCSQTLNHNVMYWYQQKSSQAPKLLFHYYDKDFNNEADTPDNFQSRRPNTSFCFLDIRSPGLGDTAMYLCATSRDTGANQPQHFGDGTRLSIL.

This clone is a singleton in its sample. The rearrangement joins TRBV5-1 to TRBJ2-1; 12 positions agree with TRBD2. Germline trimming cut 2 bases from V and 0 bases from J; bases unmatched to any gene: 9. This CDR3 spans 19 amino acids. The germline CDR1 and CDR2 sequences are SGHRS and YFSETQ. CDR3 protein: CASSFLLAGGPSSYNEQFF. Written as DNA, the CDR3 is TGCGCCAGCAGCTTCCTACTAGCGGGAGGACCAAGCTCCTACAATGAGCAGTTCTTC.

V usage is TRBV6-5 and J usage is TRBJ1-1; unclear D gene. V lost 3 bases to trimming and J lost 7 bases, with 9 bases between them. From germline, CDR1 is MNHEY and CDR2 SVGAGI. This CDR3 spans 12 amino acids. The DNA for the CDR3 is TGTGCCAGCAGTTATCAGAGGAATGAAGCTTTCTTT. It is translated as CASSYQRNEAFF.

Comment on this clone: Possible read error: a much larger clone is one base away. The V and J genes are TRBV7-9 and TRBJ1-3; D ambiguous. This CDR3 has 13 residues. The V end lost 1 base, the J end lost 2 bases, and 3 bases lay between the germline ends. Germline assignment: CDR1 SEHNR and CDR2 FQNEAQ (reference sequence). The CDR3 reads CASSLGAGNTIYF. As DNA, the CDR3 is TGTGCCAGCAGCTTAGGGGCTGGAAACACCATATATTTT.

The chain employs TRBV5-1 and TRBJ1-6; a possible D gene is TRBD1 (6 bases). The V end was cut by 5 bases, the J end by 9 bases, with 9 bases between. The CDR3 covers 12 residues. In germline, CDR1 is SGHRS, CDR2 YFSETQ. CDR3 DNA sequence: TGCGCCAGCAGATCAGGGGTTTCACCCCTCCACTTT. This codes for CASRSGVSPLHF. Supplemented by reference TRBV5-1 and TRBJ1-6, the full variable domain reads KAGVTQTPRYLIKTRGQQVTLSCSPISGHRSVSWYQQTPGQGLQFLFEYFSETQRNKGNFPGRFSGRQFSNSRSEMNVSTLELGDSALYLCASRSGVSPLHFGNGTRLTVT.

This clone was seen only once. The chain combines TRBV30 with TRBJ1-3, with a weak D call TRBD1 (6 bases). V dropped 0 bases and J dropped 2 bases, with 8 bases sitting between them. Germline CDR1 reads GTSNPN; CDR2 reads SVGIG (reference sequence). There are 14 residues in the CDR3. DNA of the CDR3: TGTGCCTGGAGTGTCGGGGGCACTGGAAACACCATATATTTT. Translation: CAWSVGGTGNTIYF.

The V gene is TRBV18, the J gene TRBJ1-1; weak D call: TRBD1 (5 bases). Trimming stripped 3 bases from V and 5 bases from J, with 13 bases between. Germline CDR1 is KGHSH and CDR2 is LQKENI. The CDR3 extends over 14 amino acids. The CDR3 sequence is CASSPGQGGTEAFF. CDR3 in DNA: TGTGCCAGCTCACCCGGACAAGGAGGGACTGAAGCTTTCTTT. Drawing the rest from reference TRBV18 and TRBJ1-1, the complete variable domain is NAGVMQNPRHLVRRRGQEARLRCSPMKGHSHVYWYRQLPEEGLKFMVYLQKENIIDESGMPKERFSAEFPKEGPSILRIQQVVRGDSAAYFCASSPGQGGTEAFFGQGTRLTVV.

The rearrangement joins TRBV28 to TRBJ2-2; no reliable D call. This CDR3 region has 17 residues. The V end was cut by 5 bases, the J end by 0 bases, with 16 bases between. From germline, CDR1 is MDHEN and CDR2 SYDVKM. The CDR3 DNA reads TGTGCCAGCAGTGCTGACCGTGAGATAACGAACACCGGGGAGCTGTTTTTT. It yields the protein CASSADREITNTGELFF.

The V gene is TRBV19, the J gene TRBJ1-1, with D unresolved. Germline-derived CDR1 and CDR2 are LNHDA and SQIVND (reference sequence). Trimming removed 1 base at V and 5 bases at J, with 14 bases between. The CDR3 consists of 15 residues. In DNA form, the CDR3 reads TGTGCCAGTAGTATAGGATTACTCGGAGGGACTGAAGCTTTCTTT. Amino acid sequence: CASSIGLLGGTEAFF.

The chain combines TRBV18 with TRBJ2-5, with D perhaps given as TRBD1 or TRBD2 (5 bases each). This CDR3 has 14 amino acids. Germline loops: CDR1 KGHSH, CDR2 LQKENI. The V and J ends lost 0 bases and 5 bases respectively, with 10 bases between them. The DNA of the CDR3 is TGTGCCAGCTCACCACCGGGCAGGGAGGAGACCCAGTACTTC. Translating it yields CASSPPGREETQYF. Looking up the rest from reference TRBV18 and TRBJ2-5 gives the full variable domain: NAGVMQNPRHLVRRRGQEARLRCSPMKGHSHVYWYRQLPEEGLKFMVYLQKENIIDESGMPKERFSAEFPKEGPSILRIQQVVRGDSAAYFCASSPPGREETQYFGPGTRLLVL.

This clone was counted once. The V call is TRBV6-5, the J call TRBJ2-1; 9 bases are shared with TRBD1. V lost 5 bases to trimming and J lost 2 bases; unmatched junction nucleotides: 4. Germline values: CDR1 MNHEY, CDR2 SVGAGI. The CDR3 contains 15 residues. Here the CDR3 DNA reads TGTGCCAGCAGTACCACAGGGGGCCCCTACAATGAGCAGTTCTTC. This encodes CASSTTGGPYNEQFF.

This rearrangement joins TRBV19 to TRBJ2-5; a possible D gene is TRBD1 (6 bases). V was shortened by 3 bases and J by 5 bases, with 16 bases between the two germline ends. This CDR3 has 15 residues. Germline loops: CDR1 LNHDA, CDR2 SQIVND (reference sequence). The CDR3 DNA is TGTGCCAGTAGTATTACAGGGATTGTTAGGGAGACCCAGTACTTC. Its protein is CASSITGIVRETQYF.

V usage is TRBV21-1 and J usage is TRBJ1-4. TRBV21-1 corresponds to a pseudogene. The CDR3 is made up of 15 amino acids. In DNA form, the CDR3 reads TGTGCCAGCAGCCGTTTTTCCCGGACTAATGAAAAACTGTTTTTT. It yields the protein CASSRFSRTNEKLFF.

The V and J genes are TRBV7-9 and TRBJ2-2; D gene uncertain. The CDR3 length is 10 residues. Trimming took 8 bases from V and 10 from J, leaving 8 bases between them. Germline CDR1 SEHNR, CDR2 FQNEAQ (reference sequence). The CDR3 DNA follows: TGTGCCAGCCGCGGAGTGGAGCTGTTTTTT. It codes for CASRGVELFF.

This chain links TRBV18 with TRBJ1-1; the D is unclear. V lost 0 bases and J lost 1, with 9 bases in between. This CDR3 is built from 15 residues. Per the germline V gene, CDR1 is KGHSH and CDR2 is LQKENI. The chain's CDR3 is CASSPPARKNTEAFF. DNA for the CDR3: TGTGCCAGCTCACCACCGGCACGCAAGAACACTGAAGCTTTCTTT.

The rearrangement joins TRBV29-1 to TRBJ1-2; D is unclear. The CDR3 runs to 15 residues. V was clipped by 5 bases and J by 4 bases, with 20 bases between them. The germline V gene encodes CDR1 SQVTM and CDR2 ANQGSEA. The CDR3 is CSVKGDGILRYGYTF. The CDR3 bases are TGCAGCGTTAAAGGTGACGGGATCCTTCGCTATGGCTACACCTTC.

The V call is TRBV19, the J call TRBJ2-1, with D unresolved. The V gene lost 3 bases and the J gene lost 4 bases, with 7 bases spanning the gap. The CDR3 length is 13 residues. Per germline, CDR1 LNHDA and CDR2 SQIVND (reference sequence). The CDR3 DNA sequence: TGTGCCAGTAGTATTTCCGTTTACAATGAGCAGTTCTTC. Amino acid sequence: CASSISVYNEQFF.

The V call is TRBV5-1, the J call TRBJ1-4; tentatively, D is TRBD1 (6 bases). V lost 0 bases to trimming and J lost 8 bases, with 11 bases between them. The germline V gene encodes CDR1 SGHRS and CDR2 YFSETQ. The CDR3 runs 14 residues. The CDR3 region is CASSLDRVEEKLFF. CDR3 DNA: TGCGCCAGCAGCTTGGACAGGGTGGAGGAAAAACTGTTTTTT.

This sequence joins TRBV6-6 and TRBJ2-7; 14 nucleotides line up with TRBD2. Germline trimming cut 5 bases from V and 2 bases from J; bases unmatched to any gene: 11. Per the germline V gene, CDR1 is MNHNY and CDR2 is SVGAGI (reference sequence). This CDR3 is 18 amino acids long. CDR3 DNA sequence: TGTGCCAGCAGTCCCAGGACTAGCGGGGGGCCTACAGCCTACGAGCAGTACTTC. This translates into CASSPRTSGGPTAYEQYF.

V usage is TRBV6-5 and J usage is TRBJ1-2; D remains unclear. The V gene lost 6 bases and the J gene lost 6 bases, with 17 bases spanning the gap. The CDR3 loop spans 14 amino acids. CDR1 and CDR2 (germline): MNHEY, SVGAGI. CDR3 residues: CASSVTNVGHGYTF. DNA of the CDR3: TGTGCCAGCAGCGTGACAAACGTCGGACATGGCTACACCTTC.

The chain has TRBV5-1 and TRBJ2-7, with a weak D call TRBD2 (7 bases). Germline V lookup: CDR1 SGHRS, CDR2 YFSETQ. The CDR3 is 13 residues long. V lost 4 bases, J lost 4 bases, and 12 bases lay in between. The CDR3 region is CASSRGGVYEQYF. The CDR3 coding sequence is TGCGCCAGCAGCAGGGGGGGAGTGTACGAGCAGTACTTC.